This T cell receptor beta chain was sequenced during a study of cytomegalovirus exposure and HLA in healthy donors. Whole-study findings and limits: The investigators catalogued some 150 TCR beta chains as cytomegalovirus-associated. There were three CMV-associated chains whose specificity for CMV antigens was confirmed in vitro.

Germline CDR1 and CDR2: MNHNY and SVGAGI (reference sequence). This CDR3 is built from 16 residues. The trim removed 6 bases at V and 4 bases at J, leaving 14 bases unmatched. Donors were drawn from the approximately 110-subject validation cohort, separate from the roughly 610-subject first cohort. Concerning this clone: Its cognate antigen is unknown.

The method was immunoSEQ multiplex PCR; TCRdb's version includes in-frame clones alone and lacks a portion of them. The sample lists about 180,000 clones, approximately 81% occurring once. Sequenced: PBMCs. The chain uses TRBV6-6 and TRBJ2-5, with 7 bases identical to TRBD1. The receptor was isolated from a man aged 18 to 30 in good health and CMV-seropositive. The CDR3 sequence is CASRNPIGTDTETQYF. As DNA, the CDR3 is TGTGCCAGCAGGAACCCAATCGGGACAGACACAGAGACCCAGTACTTC.